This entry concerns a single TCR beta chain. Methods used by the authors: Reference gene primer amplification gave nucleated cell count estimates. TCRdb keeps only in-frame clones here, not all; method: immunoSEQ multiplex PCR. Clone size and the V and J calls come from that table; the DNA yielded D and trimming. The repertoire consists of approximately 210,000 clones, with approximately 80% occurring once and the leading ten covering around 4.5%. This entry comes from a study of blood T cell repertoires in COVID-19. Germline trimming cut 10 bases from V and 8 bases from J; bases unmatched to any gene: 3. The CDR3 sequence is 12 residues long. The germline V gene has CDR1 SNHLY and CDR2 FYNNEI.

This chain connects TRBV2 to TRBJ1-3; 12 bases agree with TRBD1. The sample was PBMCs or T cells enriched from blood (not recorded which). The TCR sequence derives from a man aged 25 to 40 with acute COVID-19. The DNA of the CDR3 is TGTGCCATGGGACAGGGGGCGTACACCATATATTTT. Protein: CAMGQGAYTIYF.